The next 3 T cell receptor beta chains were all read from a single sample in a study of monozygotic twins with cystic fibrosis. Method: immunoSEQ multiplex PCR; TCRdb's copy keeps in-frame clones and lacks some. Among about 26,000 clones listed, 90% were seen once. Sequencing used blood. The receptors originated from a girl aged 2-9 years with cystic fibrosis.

In nucleotides, the CDR3 is TGCGCCAGCAGCTTGGTTGAGGGGGCGAGGACTGAAGCTTTCTTT. Its translation is CASSLVEGARTEAFF. V is TRBV5-1 and J is TRBJ1-1, with 7 bases that match TRBD1. The J segment lost 5 bases and the V segment lost 0 bases, leaving 7 bases of the junction unmatched. Germline CDR1 is SGHRS and CDR2 is YFSETQ. There are 15 residues in the CDR3.

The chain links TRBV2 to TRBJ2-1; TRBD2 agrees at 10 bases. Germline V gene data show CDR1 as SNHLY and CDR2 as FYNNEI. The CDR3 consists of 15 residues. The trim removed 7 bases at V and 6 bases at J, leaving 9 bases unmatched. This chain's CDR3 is CASKESGGAPNEQFF. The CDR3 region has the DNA TGTGCCAGCAAGGAGAGCGGGGGGGCACCCAATGAGCAGTTCTTC.

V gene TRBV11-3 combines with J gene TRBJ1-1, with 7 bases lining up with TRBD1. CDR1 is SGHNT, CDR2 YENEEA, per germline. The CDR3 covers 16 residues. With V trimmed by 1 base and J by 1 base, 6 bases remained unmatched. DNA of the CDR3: TGTGCCAGCAGCTTAGGGCCAGGGGGACAGAACACTGAAGCTTTCTTT. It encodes CASSLGPGGQNTEAFF.